This is a list of T cell receptor beta chains from one sample in a study of T cell responses to AZD1222 COVID-19 vaccine. The data were produced by immunoSEQ multiplex PCR, yet TCRdb's version contains in-frame clones alone and is incomplete. The profile shows tens of thousands of clones, approximately 83% of them singletons. Material: peripheral blood, obtained on day 0 of AZD1222 vaccination. These receptors all stem from an adult in good health. The CDR3 runs from the conserved cysteine through the conserved F or W. Fields, in order: V gene, clone size, J gene, D gene, CDR3 length, CDR3 DNA, CDR3 protein. D genes are given only for firm matches. Clone size is not always given. Where it is, it says once, few, many or a class for expanded clones.

TRBV12-3/TRBV12-4	NA	TRBJ1-2	NA	11	TGTGCCAGCAGTCGGGGGTATGGCTACACCTTC	CASSRGYGYTF
TRBV14	NA	TRBJ2-3	TRBD2	17	TGTGCCAGCAGCCCCCCAGTTAGCGGGAGTTCGGTAGATACGCAGTATTTT	CASSPPVSGSSVDTQYF
TRBV5-1	NA	TRBJ2-3	TRBD2	16	TGCGCCAGCAGCTTGGGACTAGCGGGAGGGCCGGATACGCAGTATTTT	CASSLGLAGGPDTQYF
TRBV4-1	NA	TRBJ2-7	TRBD2	15	TGCGCCAGCAGCCAAGGGACTAGCGGGGTGTACGAGCAGTACTTC	CASSQGTSGVYEQYF
TRBV5-1	once	TRBJ2-3	NA	15	TGCGCCAGCAGCTTGTCTAGTACCCGCACAGATACGCAGTATTTT	CASSLSSTRTDTQYF
TRBV19	few	TRBJ1-5	NA	17	TGTGCCAGTAGTATTGGTGGGGGCGCGGGTAGAAATCAGCCCCAGCATTTT	CASSIGGGAGRNQPQHF
TRBV19	NA	TRBJ1-1	NA	15	TGTGCCAGTAGTACCTCCCCGGACAGTAACACTGAAGCTTTCTTT	CASSTSPDSNTEAFF
TRBV5-4	few	TRBJ1-1	TRBD1	17	TGTGCCAGCAGCCGCGCTACAGGGGCCCTTGGGTACACTGAAGCTTTCTTT	CASSRATGALGYTEAFF
TRBV7-3	NA	TRBJ2-2	TRBD1	17	TGTGCCAGCAGCAAAGCGCCTTCGACAGGGGGAACCGGGGAGCTGTTTTTT	CASSKAPSTGGTGELFF
TRBV4-1	few	TRBJ2-7	TRBD2	15	TGCGCCAGCGCCTACAGCGGGAGTGGCTCCTACGAGCAGTACTTC	CASAYSGSGSYEQYF
TRBV11-2	NA	TRBJ2-2	TRBD1	15	TGTGCCAGCAGCTTAGAAGGGACAGGGACCGGGGAGCTGTTTTTT	CASSLEGTGTGELFF
TRBV28	NA	TRBJ1-1	NA	13	TGTGCCAGCACCGACGACAAGGTTGCTGAAGCTTTCTTT	CASTDDKVAEAFF
TRBV18	once	TRBJ2-5	NA	14	TGTGCCAGCTCACTACAGGGCGGGAAAGAGACCCAGTACTTC	CASSLQGGKETQYF
TRBV3-1/TRBV3-2	NA	TRBJ1-3	NA	15	TGTGCCAGCAGCCAAGAGGGGCTCTCTGGAAACACCATATATTTT	CASSQEGLSGNTIYF
TRBV6-2/TRBV6-3	NA	TRBJ2-6	NA	15	TGTGCCAGCAGTATCCGGCAGGCTGGGGCCAACGTCCTGACTTTC	CASSIRQAGANVLTF
TRBV6-6	NA	TRBJ1-1	NA	20	TGTGCCAGCAGTCCGCAGGGCGGTATTACGGCAGTACCCCGGAGTACTGAAGCTTTCTTT	CASSPQGGITAVPRSTEAFF
TRBV2	once	TRBJ1-5	NA	14	TGTGCCAGCCACGGGACGGCGCTCAATCAGCCCCAGCATTTT	CASHGTALNQPQHF
TRBV2	few	TRBJ1-2	NA	12	TGTGCCAGCAGTGAAAATGGAGATGGCTACACCTTC	CASSENGDGYTF
TRBV2	NA	TRBJ2-1	NA	15	TGTGCCAGCAGTGAAGAAGCATCGTATTACAATGAGCAGTTCTTC	CASSEEASYYNEQFF
TRBV3-1/TRBV3-2	NA	TRBJ2-3	NA	14	TGTGCCAGCAGCGAAGGTGGGGGCACAGATACGCAGTATTTT	CASSEGGGTDTQYF
TRBV7-8	NA	TRBJ2-5	TRBD2	17	TGTGCCAGCAGCTTAGATGGTTTAGCGGGAACCCAAGAGACCCAGTACTTC	CASSLDGLAGTQETQYF
TRBV28	NA	TRBJ1-6	NA	13	TGTGCCAGCAGTTTTGCAGGGCTTTCACCCCTCCACTTT	CASSFAGLSPLHF
TRBV18	once	TRBJ2-2	TRBD2	17	TGTGCCAGCTCACCACAATTAGCGGGAGAAGGAACCGGGGAGCTGTTTTTT	CASSPQLAGEGTGELFF
TRBV28	once	TRBJ1-2	NA	12	TGTGCCAGCACAGGCCCTACCTATGGCTACACCTTC	CASTGPTYGYTF
TRBV5-1	NA	TRBJ1-1	NA	13	TGCGCCAGCAGCCCCGGGATGAACACTGAAGCTTTCTTT	CASSPGMNTEAFF
TRBV5-4	NA	TRBJ2-6	NA	11	TGTGCCAGCAGCTTAAATGAGGACCTGACTTTC	CASSLNEDLTF
TRBV28	NA	TRBJ1-2	NA	14	TGTGCCAGCAGTTCCTTACAGGGCGTGTATGGCTACACCTTC	CASSSLQGVYGYTF
TRBV7-8	NA	TRBJ2-1	NA	12	TGTGCCAGCAGAGCCTCTCTTGGTGAGCAGTTCTTC	CASRASLGEQFF
TRBV7-9	NA	TRBJ1-5	NA	14	TGTGCCAGCAGCCCTTCCGACCTCAATCAGCCCCAGCATTTT	CASSPSDLNQPQHF
TRBV27	NA	TRBJ1-3	NA	13	TGTGCCAGCAGTCTCAGCTCTGGAAACACCATATATTTT	CASSLSSGNTIYF
TRBV4-1	NA	TRBJ2-1	TRBD2	17	TGCGCCAGCAGCCTCACCCTAGTGGGAGGGAAAAACAATGAGCAGTTCTTC	CASSLTLVGGKNNEQFF
TRBV6-5	many	TRBJ1-3	NA	14	TGTGCCAGCAGTTACTCGTACTCTGGAAACACCATATATTTT	CASSYSYSGNTIYF
TRBV21-1	NA	TRBJ1-2	NA	15	TGTGCCAGCAGCATCTTTCGACAGGTCTCGTATGGCTACACCTTC	CASSIFRQVSYGYTF
TRBV7-9	NA	TRBJ2-1	NA	13	TGTGCCAGCAGCACCACCCAAACGGGTATTTGGTTCTTC	CASSTTQTGIWFF